The 26 T cell receptor beta chains below were found in one sample sequenced in a study of OX40 agonist ivuxolimab in advanced cancers. TCRdb's table, derived via immunoSEQ multiplex PCR, lists solely in-frame clones and lacks some. Of about 43,000 clones detected, more than 80% appear once; the ten largest clones hold around 4%. The sample here was CD4+ or CD8+ T cells sorted from blood, taken in a trial of the OX40 agonist ivuxolimab. The receptors were gathered from an adult with an advanced solid tumor such as melanoma, head and neck, liver or kidney cancer.

V usage is TRBV7-2 and J usage is TRBJ1-2; D unclear. The V end lost 1 base, the J end lost 6 bases, and 12 bases lay between the germline ends. The germline gives CDR1 SGHTA, CDR2 FQGNSA. This CDR3 spans 14 amino acids. In DNA form, the CDR3 reads TGTGCCAGCAGCTTAGTTAAGGGTGTCCATGGCTACACCTTC. It yields the protein CASSLVKGVHGYTF.

J is TRBJ1-1 and V is TRBV20-1, with D uncertain. The CDR3 extends over 11 amino acids. Germline assignment: CDR1 DFQATT and CDR2 SNEGSKA (reference sequence). V lost 4 bases, J lost 4 bases, and 7 bases lay in between. The CDR3 here is CSANKGTEAFF. The DNA of the CDR3 is TGCAGTGCTAATAAGGGCACTGAAGCTTTCTTT.

This clone was found once. The chain links TRBV5-4 to TRBJ2-5; 9 positions match TRBD2. This CDR3 has 15 amino acids. With 1 base clipped from V and 4 bases from J, the junction kept 5 bases outside the gene matches. Looked up from germline, CDR1 is SGHNT and CDR2 is YYREEE (reference sequence). The CDR3 spells CASSLPAGGGETQYF. The CDR3 nucleotides are TGTGCCAGCAGCTTGCCAGCGGGAGGAGGAGAGACCCAGTACTTC.

The V gene is TRBV7-9, the J gene TRBJ1-5; TRBD1 agrees at 8 bases. The V and J ends lost 4 bases and 0 bases, in that order; junction bases with no gene match: 5. Germline CDR1 is SEHNR and CDR2 is FQNEAQ (reference sequence). The CDR3 has 16 amino acids. The CDR3 region is CASSSYRGGSNQPQHF. In nucleotides, the CDR3 is TGTGCCAGCAGCTCCTACAGGGGGGGTAGCAATCAGCCCCAGCATTTT. The variable domain in full, with the rest retrieved from reference TRBV7-9 and TRBJ1-5, is DTGVSQNPRHKITKRGQNVTFRCDPISEHNRLYWYRQTLGQGPEFLTYFQNEAQLEKSRLLSDRFSAERPKGSFSTLEIQRTEQGDSAMYLCASSSYRGGSNQPQHFGDGTRLSIL.

The V and J genes are TRBV30 and TRBJ2-7; perhaps TRBD1 as D (6 bases). Trimming stripped 0 bases from V and 6 bases from J, with 12 bases between. CDR3 size: 13 residues. The germline CDR1 and CDR2 sequences are GTSNPN and SVGIG (reference sequence). Here the CDR3 reads CAWSVRDITEQYF. The CDR3 DNA follows: TGTGCCTGGAGTGTACGGGACATTACCGAGCAGTACTTC.

This clone was recorded once. V is TRBV10-1 and J is TRBJ2-1; TRBD2 aligns across 8 bases. The CDR3 length is 15 residues. The V segment lost 0 bases and the J segment 4 bases; nucleotides outside the gene matches: 2. CDR1 is WNHNN, CDR2 SYGVQD, per germline (reference sequence). CDR3 residues: CASSESSGNYNEQFF. In DNA form, the CDR3 reads TGCGCCAGCAGTGAGTCTAGCGGGAATTACAATGAGCAGTTCTTC.

This clone was seen just once. The V call is TRBV6-5, the J call TRBJ2-3; 8 bases line up with TRBD2. CDR1 is MNHEY and CDR2 is SVGAGI in the germline V gene. This CDR3 comprises 14 residues. Trimming cost V 9 bases and J 6 bases; bases outside gene matches: 11. The CDR3 DNA reads as TGTGCCAGTAGCGAGGTAGCGGGACCGGATACGCAGTATTTT. As protein: CASSEVAGPDTQYF.

The rearrangement links TRBV7-2 to TRBJ2-7; a weak D match, TRBD2 (5 bases). The V gene's germline CDR1 is SGHTA and CDR2 FQGNSA. CDR3 length equals 14 residues. V shed 5 bases and J shed 5 bases, with 16 bases lying between them. This CDR3 reads CASSPSVGSDEQYF. The CDR3 DNA reads TGTGCCAGCAGCCCCTCAGTAGGTAGCGACGAGCAGTACTTC.

The rearrangement joins TRBV7-9 to TRBJ1-5; D uncertain. Germline CDR1 SEHNR, CDR2 FQNEAQ (reference sequence). The CDR3 totals 14 residues. V was shortened by 6 bases and J by 4 bases, with 13 bases between the two germline ends. For the CDR3, the DNA is TGTGCCAGCAGTTACGAAGGCAGAAATCAGCCCCAGCATTTT. It specifies CASSYEGRNQPQHF.

Only a few counts were recorded for this clone. The chain is built from TRBV10-3 and TRBJ2-2, with 9 bases aligning to TRBD1. The ends lost 6 bases at V and 1 base at J; junction bases unmatched: 6. The CDR3 runs to 16 residues. Germline CDR1 is ENHRY and CDR2 is SYGVKD. This chain's CDR3 is CAISKMDRGNTGELFF. DNA for the CDR3: TGTGCCATCAGCAAAATGGACAGGGGGAACACCGGGGAGCTGTTTTTT.

The chain has TRBV7-6 and TRBJ1-3; D is possibly TRBD1 (6 bases). V lost 7 bases to trimming and J lost 0 bases, with 13 bases between them. Germline values: CDR1 SGHVS, CDR2 FNYEAQ. The CDR3 length is 15 residues. CDR3 DNA sequence: TGTGCCAGCACCCAGGACAGCCTCTCTGGAAACACCATATATTTT. It yields the protein CASTQDSLSGNTIYF.

V and J are TRBV11-2 and TRBJ2-3; D possibly corresponds to TRBD2 (6 bases). CDR1 SGHAT and CDR2 FQNNGV come from the germline V gene. The CDR3 covers 14 residues. Trimming left V 2 bases short and J 6 bases short, with 12 bases between. CDR3 amino acids: CASSLRLARDTQYF. CDR3 coding DNA: TGTGCCAGCAGCTTAAGGCTAGCGAGGGATACGCAGTATTTT.

In the case of this clone: This same CDR3 is encoded by further DNA sequences in the sample. The chain is built from TRBV20-1 and TRBJ2-3; D call uncertain. The CDR3 sequence is 11 residues long. Germline loops: CDR1 DFQATT, CDR2 SNEGSKA (reference sequence). With 7 bases removed from V and 0 bases from J, the gap between germline ends came to 5 bases. DNA for the CDR3: TGCAGTGTCCTAAGCACAGATACGCAGTATTTT. Translating it yields CSVLSTDTQYF.

This chain uses TRBV7-9 with TRBJ1-1; no definite D call. CDR3 length: 13 amino acids. Germline-derived CDR1 and CDR2 are SEHNR and FQNEAQ (reference sequence). Trimming took 5 bases from V and 4 from J, leaving 11 bases between them. The CDR3 region has the DNA TGTGCCAGCAGCCAGTCCATCGGCACTGAAGCTTTCTTT. Residues: CASSQSIGTEAFF. The whole variable domain, remainder taken from reference TRBV7-9 and TRBJ1-1, is DTGVSQNPRHKITKRGQNVTFRCDPISEHNRLYWYRQTLGQGPEFLTYFQNEAQLEKSRLLSDRFSAERPKGSFSTLEIQRTEQGDSAMYLCASSQSIGTEAFFGQGTRLTVV.

The V and J genes are TRBV18 and TRBJ2-7; 9 bases are shared with TRBD1. CDR3 size: 16 residues. The germline CDR1 and CDR2 sequences are KGHSH and LQKENI. The J segment lost 4 bases and the V segment lost 4 bases, leaving 11 bases of the junction unmatched. The chain's CDR3 is CASSQSLTGGGYEQYF. CDR3 coding DNA: TGTGCCAGCTCACAAAGCCTTACAGGGGGCGGTTACGAGCAGTACTTC.

This clone came up once. This chain uses TRBV6-5 with TRBJ1-2; perhaps TRBD1 as D (6 bases). V lost 5 bases and J lost 2, with 12 bases in between. CDR3 length: 14 residues. Germline CDR1 reads MNHEY; CDR2 reads SVGAGI. DNA of the CDR3: TGTGCCAGCAGTGGCCGGGACAAGAACTATGGCTACACCTTC. It is translated as CASSGRDKNYGYTF.

The V and J genes are TRBV9 and TRBJ2-7, with a weak D call TRBD2 (5 bases). CDR3 length: 17 amino acids. The V gene lost 2 bases and the J gene lost 0 bases, with 18 bases spanning the gap. CDR1 is SGDLS, CDR2 YYNGEE, per germline. The CDR3 sequence is CASSVTSRRVVSYEQYF. In DNA, the CDR3 is TGTGCCAGCAGCGTCACATCGCGGCGGGTAGTCTCCTACGAGCAGTACTTC. Using reference TRBV9 and TRBJ2-7 for the parts outside the CDR3, the full variable domain is DSGVTQTPKHLITATGQRVTLRCSPRSGDLSVYWYQQSLDQGLQFLIQYYNGEERAKGNILERFSAQQFPDLHSELNLSSLELGDSALYFCASSVTSRRVVSYEQYFGPGTRLTVT.

DNA for the CDR3: TGTGCCAGCAGCCTGACTTTGGGCCATCAAGAGACCCAGTACTTC. It specifies CASSLTLGHQETQYF. This chain links TRBV11-1 with TRBJ2-5; D not certain. This CDR3 contains 15 residues. Germline CDR1 reads SGHAT; CDR2 reads FQDESV (reference sequence). The V and J ends lost 5 bases and 2 bases respectively, with 15 bases between them.

This sequence joins TRBV30 and TRBJ2-5, with 9 bases lining up with TRBD1. Germline assignment: CDR1 GTSNPN and CDR2 SVGIG (reference sequence). The CDR3 covers 13 residues. V was pared by 4 bases and J by 5 bases, with 5 bases of the junction left unmatched. The CDR3: CAWTGTGPETQYF. The CDR3 DNA follows: TGTGCCTGGACCGGGACAGGGCCTGAGACCCAGTACTTC.

V usage is TRBV4-2 and J usage is TRBJ2-1, with D possibly being TRBD2 (6 bases). This CDR3 spans 15 amino acids. Germline CDR1 LGHNA, CDR2 YNFKEQ. With 1 base removed from V and 8 bases from J, the gap between germline ends came to 15 bases. CDR3 DNA: TGTGCCAGCAGCCAAGTATTGGCGGGAAGCGATGAGCAGTTCTTC. Amino acids: CASSQVLAGSDEQFF.

This clone was seen a single time. The rearrangement uses TRBV2 and TRBJ2-7; 8 bases map to TRBD2. The CDR3 runs 13 residues. CDR1 is SNHLY, CDR2 FYNNEI, per germline. Germline trimming cut 10 bases from V and 1 base from J; bases unmatched to any gene: 6. CDR3 in amino acids: CATTREGSYEQYF. DNA for the CDR3: TGTGCCACCACTCGGGAGGGATCCTACGAGCAGTACTTC.

V usage is TRBV4-3 and J usage is TRBJ1-1; D perhaps matches TRBD1 (5 bases). From germline, CDR1 is LGHNA and CDR2 YSLEER. The CDR3 length is 14 residues. V lost 2 bases and J lost 6, with 13 bases in between. The CDR3 coding sequence is TGCGCCAGCAGCCAATTCCGGGGCCGGGCTGAAGCTTTCTTT. It yields the protein CASSQFRGRAEAFF.

The chain combines TRBV4-1 with TRBJ1-3; D ambiguous. The CDR3 consists of 15 residues. The germline CDR1 and CDR2 sequences are MGHRA and YSYEKL. Deletions cut 1 base from V and 4 bases from J, with 11 bases between. CDR3: CASSQVALEGNTIYF. Written as DNA, the CDR3 is TGCGCCAGCAGCCAAGTGGCCCTGGAAGGAAACACCATATATTTT.

This sequence joins TRBV30 and TRBJ1-6; a weak D match, TRBD1 (5 bases). Germline assignment: CDR1 GTSNPN and CDR2 SVGIG (reference sequence). The CDR3 totals 15 residues. Trimming took 4 bases from V and 2 from J, leaving 12 bases between them. The CDR3 protein is CAWNPSGAYNSPLHF. CDR3 DNA: TGTGCCTGGAACCCCTCGGGGGCCTATAATTCACCCCTCCACTTT.

This clone appeared a few times. Here the CDR3 DNA reads TGTGCCAGCAGCGTAGCTCGGGGGTCTGAAGCTTTCTTT. Protein: CASSVARGSEAFF. The gene calls are TRBV9 and TRBJ1-1; perhaps TRBD1 as D (5 bases). This CDR3 is built from 13 residues. V was pared by 0 bases and J by 6 bases, with 9 bases between. Germline loops: CDR1 SGDLS, CDR2 YYNGEE.

The rearrangement uses TRBV4-3 and TRBJ1-5; D might be TRBD1 (5 bases). V gave up 4 bases and J gave up 0 bases, with 13 bases separating them. The germline V gene has CDR1 LGHNA and CDR2 YSLEER. This CDR3 is 16 amino acids long. The CDR3 nucleotides read TGCGCCAGCAGCCGAGATTGGACACTTAGCAATCAGCCCCAGCATTTT. Translating it yields CASSRDWTLSNQPQHF.